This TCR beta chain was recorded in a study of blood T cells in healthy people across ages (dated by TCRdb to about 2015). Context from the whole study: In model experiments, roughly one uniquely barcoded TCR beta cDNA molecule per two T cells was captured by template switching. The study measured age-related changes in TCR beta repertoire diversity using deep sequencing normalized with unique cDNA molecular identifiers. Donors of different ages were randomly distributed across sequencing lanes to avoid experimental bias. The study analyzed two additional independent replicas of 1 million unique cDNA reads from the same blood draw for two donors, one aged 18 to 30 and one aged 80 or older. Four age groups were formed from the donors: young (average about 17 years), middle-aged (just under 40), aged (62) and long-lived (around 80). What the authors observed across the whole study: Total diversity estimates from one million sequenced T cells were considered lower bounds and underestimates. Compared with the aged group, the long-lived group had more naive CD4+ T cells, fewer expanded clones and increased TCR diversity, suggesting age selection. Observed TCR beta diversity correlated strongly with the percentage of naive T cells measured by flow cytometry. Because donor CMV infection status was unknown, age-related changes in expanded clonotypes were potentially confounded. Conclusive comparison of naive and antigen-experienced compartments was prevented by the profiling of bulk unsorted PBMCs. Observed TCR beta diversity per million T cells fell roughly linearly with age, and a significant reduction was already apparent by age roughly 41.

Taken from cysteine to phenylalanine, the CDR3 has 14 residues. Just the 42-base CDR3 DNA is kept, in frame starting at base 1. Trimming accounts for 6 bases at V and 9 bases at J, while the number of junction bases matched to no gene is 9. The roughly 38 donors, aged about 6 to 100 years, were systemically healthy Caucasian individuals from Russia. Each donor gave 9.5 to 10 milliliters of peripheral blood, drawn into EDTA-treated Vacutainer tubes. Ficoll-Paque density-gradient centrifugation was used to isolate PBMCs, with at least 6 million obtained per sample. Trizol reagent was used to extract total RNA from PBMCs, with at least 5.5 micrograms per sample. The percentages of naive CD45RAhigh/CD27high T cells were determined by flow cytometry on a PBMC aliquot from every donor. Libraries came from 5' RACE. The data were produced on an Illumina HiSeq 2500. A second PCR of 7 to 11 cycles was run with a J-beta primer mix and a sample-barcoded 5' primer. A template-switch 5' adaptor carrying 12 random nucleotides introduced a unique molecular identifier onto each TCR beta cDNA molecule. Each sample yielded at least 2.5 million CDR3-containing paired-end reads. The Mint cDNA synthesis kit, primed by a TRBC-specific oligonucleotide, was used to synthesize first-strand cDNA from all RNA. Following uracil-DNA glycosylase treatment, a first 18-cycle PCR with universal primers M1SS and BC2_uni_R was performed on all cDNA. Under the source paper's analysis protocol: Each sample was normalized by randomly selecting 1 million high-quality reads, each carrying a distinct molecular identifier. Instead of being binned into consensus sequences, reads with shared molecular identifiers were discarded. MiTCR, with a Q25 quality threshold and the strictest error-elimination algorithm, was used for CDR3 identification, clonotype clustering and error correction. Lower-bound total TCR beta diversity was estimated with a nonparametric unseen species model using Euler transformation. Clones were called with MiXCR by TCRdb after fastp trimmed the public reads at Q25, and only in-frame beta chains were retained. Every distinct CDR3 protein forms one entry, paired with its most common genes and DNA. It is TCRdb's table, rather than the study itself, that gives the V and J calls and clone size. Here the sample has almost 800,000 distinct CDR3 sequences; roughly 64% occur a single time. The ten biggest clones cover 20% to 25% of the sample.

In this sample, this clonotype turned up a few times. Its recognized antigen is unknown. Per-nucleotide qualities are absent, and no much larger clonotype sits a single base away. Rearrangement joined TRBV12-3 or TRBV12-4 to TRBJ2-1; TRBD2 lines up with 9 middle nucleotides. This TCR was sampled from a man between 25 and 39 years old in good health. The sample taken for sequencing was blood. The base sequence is TGTGCCAGCAGGACGGCGGGAGGGACTTTTGAGCAGTTCTTC. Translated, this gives CASRTAGGTFEQFF.